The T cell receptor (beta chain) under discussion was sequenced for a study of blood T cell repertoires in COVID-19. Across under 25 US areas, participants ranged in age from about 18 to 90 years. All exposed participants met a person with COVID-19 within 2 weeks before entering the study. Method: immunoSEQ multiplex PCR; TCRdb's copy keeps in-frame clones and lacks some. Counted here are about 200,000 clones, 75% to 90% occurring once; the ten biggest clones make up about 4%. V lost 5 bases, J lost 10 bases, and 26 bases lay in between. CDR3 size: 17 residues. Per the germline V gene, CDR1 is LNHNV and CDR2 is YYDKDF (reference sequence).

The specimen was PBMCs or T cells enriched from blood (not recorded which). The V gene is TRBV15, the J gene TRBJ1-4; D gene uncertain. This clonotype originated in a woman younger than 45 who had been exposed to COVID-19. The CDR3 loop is CATSRGRESIVSGKLFF. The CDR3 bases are TGTGCCACCAGCCGAGGGAGGGAATCAATCGTGTCGGGAAAACTGTTTTTT.